Listed below are T cell receptor beta chains from one sample, sequenced in a study of blood T cell repertoires in COVID-19. Assay used: immunoSEQ multiplex PCR; TCRdb lists only in-frame clones, some missing. The table has roughly 280,000 clones, about 87% seen once. The material sequenced was PBMCs or T cells enriched from blood (not recorded which). The receptors were sampled from a woman in her forties or fifties who had recovered from COVID-19. Both conserved end residues are part of each CDR3. The D gene is left open where the match is weak. Size tells how often a clone was seen (once, few, many) or the class of an expanded clone, and some rows leave it out.

>TRBJ2-3|.|TRBV4-1|.
TGCGCCAGCAGCCAAGATACGCGCGCCAGCACAGATACGCAGTATTTT
CASSQDTRASTDTQYF
>TRBJ2-7|.|TRBV7-9|few
TGTGCCAGCACCCTTACAGGGTCAAACTACGAGCAGTACTTC
CASTLTGSNYEQYF
>TRBJ2-1|TRBD2|TRBV18|.
TGTGCCAGCTCACCTACCGGGACTAGCGGGAGTGGACAGTTCTTC
CASSPTGTSGSGQFF
>TRBJ2-3|TRBD2|TRBV5-1|.
TGCGCCAGCAGCTTTGGAGCGGGGAGGAGCACAGATACGCAGTATTTT
CASSFGAGRSTDTQYF
>TRBJ2-1|TRBD2|TRBV10-2|once
TGCGCCAGCAGTGCGACTAGCGGGAGGGAGCAGTTCTTC
CASSATSGREQFF
>TRBJ2-2|TRBD2|TRBV4-3|.
TGCGCCAGCAGCCAAGGTAGCCCCCAGCGGGAGAACACCGGGGAGCTGTTTTTT
CASSQGSPQRENTGELFF
>TRBJ1-1|.|TRBV5-5|.
TGTGCCAGCAGCTTTTCTGTTGGTCAGGCATACACTGAAGCTTTCTTT
CASSFSVGQAYTEAFF
>TRBJ1-1|.|TRBV6-2/TRBV6-3|.
TGTGCCAGCAGTTACGAAACTACAGGAGCGAACACTGAAGCTTTCTTT
CASSYETTGANTEAFF
>TRBJ1-1|.|TRBV14|.
TGTGCCAGCAGCCAAGGAATCGGGGGGTTCCACACTGAAGCTTTCTTT
CASSQGIGGFHTEAFF
>TRBJ2-1|TRBD2|TRBV27|few
TGTGCCAGCAGTTTACCTGGGAGTAGCGGGAGGAAATCCTACAATGAGCAGTTCTTC
CASSLPGSSGRKSYNEQFF
>TRBJ2-7|TRBD2|TRBV11-2|.
TGTGCCAGCAGCCCAACTAGCGTACCCTACGAGCAGTACTTC
CASSPTSVPYEQYF
>TRBJ1-1|TRBD1|TRBV28|.
TGTGCCAGCAGTTCAGGAGGGGGCGTCACTGAAGCTTTCTTT
CASSSGGGVTEAFF
>TRBJ2-7|.|TRBV5-1|.
TGCGCCAGCAGCTTGGCGGCGGGAACCCCCTACGAGCAGTACTTC
CASSLAAGTPYEQYF
>TRBJ1-5|TRBD1|TRBV19|once
TGTGCCAGTATGGGTCATCGGGACAGGCTCAATCAGCCCCAGCATTTT
CASMGHRDRLNQPQHF
>TRBJ1-4|TRBD1|TRBV28|.
TGTGCCAGCAGGTCGGACAGGGTCGCTAATGAAAAACTGTTTTTT
CASRSDRVANEKLFF
>TRBJ2-1|.|TRBV12-3/TRBV12-4|once
TGTGCCAGCAAGACGGGAGAGGATGAGCAGTTCTTC
CASKTGEDEQFF